The entry below gives a single T cell receptor (beta chain) sequence along with its context. Antigen: not known. Clones were read by immunoSEQ multiplex PCR, and TCRdb kept only the in-frame ones, dropping some. In the table there are about 190,000 clones, roughly 83% of which are singletons. The CDR3 extends over 14 amino acids. Germline trimming cut 3 bases from V and 3 bases from J; bases unmatched to any gene: 7. In germline, CDR1 is GTSNPN, CDR2 SVGIG (reference sequence). The source of the sample is a study of cytomegalovirus exposure and HLA in healthy donors. Study-level information: The approximately 710 first-cohort repertoires and the 120 or so validation repertoires shared the same platform, a later analysis reported.

Regarding the study as a whole: Most TCR sequences were uncommon, yet certain public TCRs appeared in many donors. Accounts indicate the classifier identified cytomegalovirus status with strong specificity and sensitivity. The authors listed 150 or so TCR beta chains as cytomegalovirus-associated.

This chain uses TRBV30 with TRBJ2-7; 8 nucleotides match TRBD2. The source material was PBMCs. This TCR derives from a woman aged 18-35 years in good health and CMV-seronegative. The CDR3 region has the DNA TGTGCCTGGAGGAGCCTAGCGGGTTACTACGAGCAGTACTTC. Translated, it gives CAWRSLAGYYEQYF.